This T cell receptor (beta chain) is drawn from a study of T-cell reconstitution after alpha-beta-depleted transplantation in children. For TCRbeta, the library was prepared with unique molecular identifiers. TCRdb recomputed calls from the PCR reads with MiXCR, one row per CDR3 protein. This sample carries about 240,000 distinct CDR3 sequences, more than 10% of them seen once, and the ten largest clones take over 2%. This clonotype occurred many times. V lost 3 bases and J 6 bases, leaving 9 bases between the germline ends. This CDR3 comprises 14 residues. This receptor was obtained from a human donor who donated a stem cell graft to a child with acute lymphoblastic leukemia. The chain carries TRBV12-3 or TRBV12-4 and TRBJ1-6; tentatively, D is TRBD1 (5 bases). The sequencing here drew on PBMCs from the stem cell graft donor, taken from the stem cell graft. The CDR3 here is CASSLRDFNSPLHF. DNA for the CDR3: TGTGCCAGCAGTTTGCGGGACTTTAATTCACCCCTCCACTTT.